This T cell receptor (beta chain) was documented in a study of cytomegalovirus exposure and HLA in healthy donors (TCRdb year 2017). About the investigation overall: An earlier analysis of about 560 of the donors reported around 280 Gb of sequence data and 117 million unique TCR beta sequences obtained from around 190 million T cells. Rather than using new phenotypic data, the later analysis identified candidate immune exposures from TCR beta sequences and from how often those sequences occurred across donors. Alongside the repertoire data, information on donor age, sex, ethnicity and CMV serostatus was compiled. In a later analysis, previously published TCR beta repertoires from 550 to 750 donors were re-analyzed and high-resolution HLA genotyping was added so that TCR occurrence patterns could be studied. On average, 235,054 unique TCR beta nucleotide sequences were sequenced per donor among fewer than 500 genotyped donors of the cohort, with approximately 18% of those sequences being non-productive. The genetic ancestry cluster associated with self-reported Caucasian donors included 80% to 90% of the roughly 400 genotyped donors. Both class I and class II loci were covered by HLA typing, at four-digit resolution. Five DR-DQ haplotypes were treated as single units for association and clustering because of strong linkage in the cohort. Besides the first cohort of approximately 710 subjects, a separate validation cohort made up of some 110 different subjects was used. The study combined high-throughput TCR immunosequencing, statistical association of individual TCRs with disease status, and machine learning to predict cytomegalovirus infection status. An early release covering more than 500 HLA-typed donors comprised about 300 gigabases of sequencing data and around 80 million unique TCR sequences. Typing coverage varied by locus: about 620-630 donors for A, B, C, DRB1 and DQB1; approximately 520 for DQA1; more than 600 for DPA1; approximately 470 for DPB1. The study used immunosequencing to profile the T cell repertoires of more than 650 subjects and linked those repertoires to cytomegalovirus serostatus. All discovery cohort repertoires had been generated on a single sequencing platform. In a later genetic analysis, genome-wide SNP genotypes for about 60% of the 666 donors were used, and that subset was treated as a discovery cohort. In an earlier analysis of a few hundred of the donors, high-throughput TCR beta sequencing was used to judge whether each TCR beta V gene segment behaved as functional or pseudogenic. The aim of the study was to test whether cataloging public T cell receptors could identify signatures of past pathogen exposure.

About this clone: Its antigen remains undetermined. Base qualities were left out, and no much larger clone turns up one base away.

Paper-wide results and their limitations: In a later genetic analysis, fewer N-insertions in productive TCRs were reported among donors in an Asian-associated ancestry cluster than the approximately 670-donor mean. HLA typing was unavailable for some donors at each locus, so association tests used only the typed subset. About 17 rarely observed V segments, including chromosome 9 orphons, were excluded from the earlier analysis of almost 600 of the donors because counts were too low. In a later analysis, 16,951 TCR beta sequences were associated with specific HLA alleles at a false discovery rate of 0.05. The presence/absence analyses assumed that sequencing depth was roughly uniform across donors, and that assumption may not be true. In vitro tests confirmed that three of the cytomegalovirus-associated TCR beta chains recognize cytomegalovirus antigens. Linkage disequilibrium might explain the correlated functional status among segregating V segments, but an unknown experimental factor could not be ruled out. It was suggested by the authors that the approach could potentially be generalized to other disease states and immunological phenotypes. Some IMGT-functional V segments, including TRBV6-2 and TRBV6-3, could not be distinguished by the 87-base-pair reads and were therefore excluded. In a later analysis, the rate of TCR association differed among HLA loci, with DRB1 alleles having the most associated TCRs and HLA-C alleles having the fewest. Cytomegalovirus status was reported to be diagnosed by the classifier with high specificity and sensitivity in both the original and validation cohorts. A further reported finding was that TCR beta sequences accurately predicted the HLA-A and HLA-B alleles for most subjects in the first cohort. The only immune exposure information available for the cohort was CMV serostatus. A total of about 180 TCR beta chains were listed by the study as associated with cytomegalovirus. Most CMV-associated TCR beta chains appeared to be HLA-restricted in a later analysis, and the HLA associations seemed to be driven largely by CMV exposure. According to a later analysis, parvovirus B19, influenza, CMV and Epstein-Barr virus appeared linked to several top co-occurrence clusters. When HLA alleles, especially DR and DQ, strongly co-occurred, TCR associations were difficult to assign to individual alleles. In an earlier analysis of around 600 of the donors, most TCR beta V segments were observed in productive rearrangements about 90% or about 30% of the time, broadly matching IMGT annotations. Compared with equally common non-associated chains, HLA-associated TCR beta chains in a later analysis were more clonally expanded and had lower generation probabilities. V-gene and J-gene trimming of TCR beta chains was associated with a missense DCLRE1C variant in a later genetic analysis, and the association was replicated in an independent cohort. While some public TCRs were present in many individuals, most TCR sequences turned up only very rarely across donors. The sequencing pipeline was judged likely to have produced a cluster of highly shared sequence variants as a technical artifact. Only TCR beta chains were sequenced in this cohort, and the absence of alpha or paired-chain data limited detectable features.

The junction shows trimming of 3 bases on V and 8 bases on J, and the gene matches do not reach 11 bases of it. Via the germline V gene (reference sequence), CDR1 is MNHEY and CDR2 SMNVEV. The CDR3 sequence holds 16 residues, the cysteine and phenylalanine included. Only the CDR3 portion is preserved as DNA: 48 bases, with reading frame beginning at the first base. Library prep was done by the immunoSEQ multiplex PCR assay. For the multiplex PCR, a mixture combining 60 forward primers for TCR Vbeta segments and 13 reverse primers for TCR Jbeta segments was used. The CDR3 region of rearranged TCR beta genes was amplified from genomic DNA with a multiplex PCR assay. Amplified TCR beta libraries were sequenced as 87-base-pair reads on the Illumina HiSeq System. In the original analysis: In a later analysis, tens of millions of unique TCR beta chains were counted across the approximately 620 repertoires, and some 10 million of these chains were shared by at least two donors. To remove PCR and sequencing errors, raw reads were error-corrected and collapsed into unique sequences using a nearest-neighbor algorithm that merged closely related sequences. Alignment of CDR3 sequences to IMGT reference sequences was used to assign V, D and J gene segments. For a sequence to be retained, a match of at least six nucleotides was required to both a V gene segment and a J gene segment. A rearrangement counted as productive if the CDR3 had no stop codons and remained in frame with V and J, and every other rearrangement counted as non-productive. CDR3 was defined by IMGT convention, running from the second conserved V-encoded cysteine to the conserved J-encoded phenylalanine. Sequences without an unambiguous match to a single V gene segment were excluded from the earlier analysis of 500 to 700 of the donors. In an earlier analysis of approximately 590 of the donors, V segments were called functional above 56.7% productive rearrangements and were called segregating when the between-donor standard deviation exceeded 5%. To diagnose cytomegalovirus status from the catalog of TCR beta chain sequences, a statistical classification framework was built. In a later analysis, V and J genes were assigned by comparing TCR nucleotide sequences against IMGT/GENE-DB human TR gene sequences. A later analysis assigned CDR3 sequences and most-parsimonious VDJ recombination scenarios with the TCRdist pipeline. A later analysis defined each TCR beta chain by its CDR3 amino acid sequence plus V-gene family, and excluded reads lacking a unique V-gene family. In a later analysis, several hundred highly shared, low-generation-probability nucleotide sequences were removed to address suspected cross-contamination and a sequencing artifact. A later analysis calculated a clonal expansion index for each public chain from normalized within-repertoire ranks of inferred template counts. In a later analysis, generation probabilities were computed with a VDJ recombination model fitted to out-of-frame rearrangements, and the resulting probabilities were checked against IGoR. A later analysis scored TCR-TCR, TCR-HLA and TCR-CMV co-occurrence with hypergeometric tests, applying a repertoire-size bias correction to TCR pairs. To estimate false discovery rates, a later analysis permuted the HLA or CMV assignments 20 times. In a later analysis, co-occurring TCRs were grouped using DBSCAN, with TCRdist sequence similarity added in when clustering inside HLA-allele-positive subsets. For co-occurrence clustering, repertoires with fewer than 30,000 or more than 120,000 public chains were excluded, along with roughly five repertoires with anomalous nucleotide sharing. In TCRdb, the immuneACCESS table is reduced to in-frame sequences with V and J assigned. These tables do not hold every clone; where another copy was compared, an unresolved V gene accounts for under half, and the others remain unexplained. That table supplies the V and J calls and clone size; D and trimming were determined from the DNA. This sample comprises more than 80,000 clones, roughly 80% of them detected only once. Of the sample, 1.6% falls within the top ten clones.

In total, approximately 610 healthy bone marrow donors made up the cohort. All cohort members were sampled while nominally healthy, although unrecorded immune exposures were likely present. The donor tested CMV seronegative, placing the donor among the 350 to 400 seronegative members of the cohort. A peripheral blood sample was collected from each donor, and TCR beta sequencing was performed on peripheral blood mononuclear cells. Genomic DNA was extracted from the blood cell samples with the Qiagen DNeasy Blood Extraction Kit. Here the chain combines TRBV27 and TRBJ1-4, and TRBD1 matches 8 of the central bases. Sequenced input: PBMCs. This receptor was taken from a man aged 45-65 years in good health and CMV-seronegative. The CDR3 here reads CASSFGQGALGEKLFF. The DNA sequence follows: TGTGCCAGCAGTTTTGGTCAGGGGGCCTTGGGGGAAAAACTGTTTTTT.